One and the same sample provided the 31 T cell receptor beta chains below, sequenced in a study of cytomegalovirus exposure and HLA in healthy donors. Primers: 60 Vbeta forward and 13 Jbeta reverse. Repertoires were generated with immunoSEQ multiplex PCR, while TCRdb's copy carries only in-frame clones and drops some. This sample yields about 140,000 clones, of which 60% to 85% are seen a single time; 2.8% belongs to the top ten. The material sequenced was PBMCs. The receptors come from a male donor in good health and CMV-seronegative.

This sequence joins TRBV19 and TRBJ1-2; 8 nucleotides agree with TRBD1. V dropped 7 bases and J dropped 2; count of bases not matched to a gene: 12. In germline, CDR1 is LNHDA, CDR2 SQIVND (reference sequence). This CDR3 has 16 amino acids. CDR3 sequence (DNA): TGTGCCAGTACCGAGTCGACAGGGGAGGGAAACTATGGCTACACCTTC. This sequence encodes CASTESTGEGNYGYTF.

CDR3 nucleotide sequence: TGTGCTAGTGGTTTCCCTGCTAGCGGGAGCGCCCGAGGGCAGTACTTC. Protein product: CASGFPASGSARGQYF. This chain connects TRBV12-5 to TRBJ2-7; 10 bases match TRBD2. The germline gives CDR1 LGHNT, CDR2 FRNRAP. After removal of 3 bases from V and 9 bases from J, the junction contained 14 bases not matched to a gene. The CDR3 contains 16 residues. Complete variable domain (other parts from reference TRBV12-5 and TRBJ2-7): DARVTQTPRHKVTEMGQEVTMRCQPILGHNTVFWYRQTMMQGLELLAYFRNRAPLDDSGMPKDRFSAEMPDATLATLKIQPSEPRDSAVYFCASGFPASGSARGQYFGPGTRLTVT.

V and J are TRBV7-8 and TRBJ1-4; a possible D gene is TRBD1 (5 bases). Germline V gene sequence: CDR1 SGHVS, CDR2 FQNEAQ. The CDR3 extends over 15 amino acids. Trimming left V 4 bases short and J 5 bases short, with 14 bases between. CDR3 loop: CASSSSSDRNEKLFF. The CDR3 DNA follows: TGTGCCAGCAGCTCCTCATCCGACAGAAATGAAAAACTGTTTTTT.

The CDR3, as DNA: TGCGCCAGCAGCTTGGAAGGACAGCCTTATAACTATGGCTACACCTTC. This translates into CASSLEGQPYNYGYTF. The rearrangement uses TRBV5-1 and TRBJ1-2; perhaps TRBD1 as D (6 bases). CDR1 SGHRS and CDR2 YFSETQ come from the germline V gene. V gave up 0 bases and J gave up 1 base, with 13 bases separating them. This CDR3 has 16 residues.

The J gene is TRBJ1-1, the V gene TRBV30; D is uncertain. Trimming removed 0 bases at V and 3 bases at J, with 8 bases between. The CDR3 runs to 13 residues. CDR1 is GTSNPN and CDR2 is SVGIG in the germline V gene (reference sequence). The CDR3 nucleotides are TGTGCCTGGAGTGTACTGAGCGACACTGAAGCTTTCTTT. It translates to CAWSVLSDTEAFF.

The V gene is TRBV2, the J gene TRBJ1-1; D remains ambiguous. The germline V and J ends were trimmed by 8 bases and 1 base, with 11 bases remaining between them. The CDR3 spans 13 residues. CDR1 and CDR2 (germline): SNHLY, FYNNEI. The CDR3, as DNA: TGTGCCAGCGAGGAGGATCCGAACACTGAAGCTTTCTTT. Translated: CASEEDPNTEAFF.

The DNA of the CDR3 is TGCGCCAGCAGCCCGGAAGGGACTGGGAACATTCAGTACTTC. Translated, it gives CASSPEGTGNIQYF. V gene TRBV5-1 combines with J gene TRBJ2-4; tentative D call: TRBD2 (6 bases). In germline, CDR1 is SGHRS, CDR2 YFSETQ. The V gene lost 4 bases and the J gene lost 7 bases, with 15 bases spanning the gap. There are 14 residues in the CDR3.

V and J are TRBV7-6 and TRBJ2-5, with 9 bases that match TRBD2. V gave up 5 bases and J gave up 1 base; unmatched junction bases: 8. The CDR3 has 16 amino acids. Germline V gene data show CDR1 as SGHVS and CDR2 as FNYEAQ. The CDR3 loop reads CASSQHRSGGQETQYF. The CDR3, as DNA: TGTGCCAGCAGCCAACACCGTAGCGGGGGCCAAGAGACCCAGTACTTC.

This clone appeared a single time. The chain carries TRBV19 and TRBJ1-2; D is possibly TRBD1 (5 bases). In germline, CDR1 is LNHDA, CDR2 SQIVND (reference sequence). This CDR3 region has 14 residues. Between the trimmed V and J ends, which lost 4 bases and 8 bases, there was a span of 17 bases. The CDR3 coding sequence is TGTGCCAGTAGTACTAGGGACTTCGGACGAGGCTACACCTTC. Translation gives CASSTRDFGRGYTF.

This clone was seen a few times. This chain joins TRBV27 and TRBJ2-3, with a tentative D call TRBD2 (5 bases). Trimming left V 2 bases short and J 0 bases short, with 9 bases between. From germline, CDR1 is MNHEY and CDR2 SMNVEV (reference sequence). The CDR3 runs to 15 residues. The CDR3 DNA reads as TGTGCCAGCAGTTTAGGGAGCACTAGCACAGATACGCAGTATTTT. This codes for CASSLGSTSTDTQYF.

The chain joins TRBV19 to TRBJ1-1; the D gene is possibly TRBD1 (6 bases). This CDR3 has 13 residues. Trimming cost V 1 base and J 10 bases, with 13 bases left between them. Germline lookup yields CDR1 LNHDA and CDR2 SQIVND (reference sequence). The CDR3 coding sequence is TGTGCCAGTAGTATAGTTAACGGCAGGGGAGCTTTCTTT. Protein sequence: CASSIVNGRGAFF.

This clone was found a few times. The genes are TRBV6-5 and TRBJ2-2, with D possibly matching TRBD2 (5 bases). Germline V gene data show CDR1 as MNHEY and CDR2 as SVGAGI. This CDR3 comprises 13 residues. V was shortened by 8 bases and J by 3 bases, with 10 bases between the two germline ends. This CDR3 reads CASCTRDTGELFF. CDR3 nucleotide sequence: TGTGCCAGCTGTACTAGGGACACCGGGGAGCTGTTTTTT.

The J gene is TRBJ1-2, the V gene TRBV7-2; a possible D gene is TRBD1 (6 bases). Germline CDR1 reads SGHTA; CDR2 reads FQGNSA. This CDR3 is built from 14 residues. Between the trimmed V and J ends, which lost 5 bases and 8 bases, there was a span of 18 bases. The chain's CDR3 is CASSVNLQGHGYTF. The CDR3 bases are TGTGCCAGCAGCGTTAATTTACAGGGTCACGGCTACACCTTC.

This chain joins TRBV5-6 and TRBJ2-5; 9 bases agree with TRBD2. The junction had 8 bases not matched to a gene; V was cut back by 3 bases and J by 2 bases. There are 16 residues in the CDR3. Germline V CDR1 and CDR2: SGHDT, YYEEEE. The CDR3 sequence is CASSSIAGVEQETQYF. In DNA form, the CDR3 reads TGTGCCAGCAGCTCCATAGCGGGAGTGGAACAAGAGACCCAGTACTTC.

As regards this clone: Compared with germline, one end of the junction differs, possibly owing to a read error. The V call is TRBV27, the J call TRBJ1-2, with D perhaps TRBD1 (6 bases). This CDR3 has 16 residues. The V gene's germline CDR1 is MNHEY and CDR2 SMNVEV (reference sequence). The CDR3 DNA is TGTGCCAGCAAGGGGGGGGAATGGGGGGCTAACTATGGCTACCCCTTC. Translating gives CASKGGEWGANYGYPF.

This clone was recorded only once. The genes are TRBV18 and TRBJ1-5; no clear D gene. This CDR3 comprises 13 residues. Per the germline V gene, CDR1 is KGHSH and CDR2 is LQKENI. Trimming pared 6 bases from V and 6 bases from J, leaving 12 bases between. Written as DNA, the CDR3 is TGTGCCAGCTCTCTGGAGGGCGGTCAGCCCCAGCATTTT. This sequence encodes CASSLEGGQPQHF.

V gene TRBV6-5 combines with J gene TRBJ2-1, with D possibly being TRBD2 (6 bases). Germline V gene lookup returns CDR1 MNHEY and CDR2 SVGAGI. The CDR3 sequence is 15 residues long. Trimming stripped 6 bases from V and 2 bases from J, with 14 bases between. CDR3 bases: TGTGCCAGCAGGTATGCTAGCGCCCCCTACAATGAGCAGTTCTTC. Residues: CASRYASAPYNEQFF.

The chain has TRBV4-3 and TRBJ1-1; 8 bases agree with TRBD1. This CDR3 region has 14 residues. Germline lookup yields CDR1 LGHNA and CDR2 YSLEER. The junction had 1 base not matched to a gene; V was cut back by 0 bases and J by 4 bases. This chain's CDR3 is CASSQEQGATEAFF. The CDR3 DNA is TGCGCCAGCAGCCAAGAGCAGGGGGCCACTGAAGCTTTCTTT.

The V and J genes are TRBV10-2 and TRBJ2-7; 7 nucleotides match TRBD1. CDR1 is WSHSY and CDR2 is SAAADI in the germline V gene. With V trimmed by 3 bases and J by 10 bases, 9 bases remained unmatched. There are 13 residues in the CDR3. The CDR3 nucleotides are TGCGCCAGCAGTGACGGATACAGGGGAAATCAGTACTTC. As protein: CASSDGYRGNQYF.

The chain recombines TRBV6-6 with TRBJ1-5; D is possibly TRBD1 (5 bases). Germline values: CDR1 MNHNY, CDR2 SVGAGI (reference sequence). The V end was cut by 5 bases, the J end by 2 bases, with 10 bases between. The CDR3 consists of 14 residues. The CDR3 nucleotides read TGTGCCAGCAGTCGGGGAGGGGGCAATCAGCCCCAGCATTTT. The encoded protein is CASSRGGGNQPQHF.

This clone was found once. The chain joins TRBV30 to TRBJ2-7; 7 bases agree with TRBD2. CDR1 is GTSNPN and CDR2 is SVGIG in the germline V gene (reference sequence). This CDR3 has 13 residues. Losses at the gene ends were 4 bases for V and 3 bases for J; bases not matched to a gene: 6. CDR3 protein: CAWTAGEFYEQYF. The CDR3 coding sequence is TGTGCCTGGACGGCGGGAGAGTTCTACGAGCAGTACTTC.

This chain joins TRBV6-6 and TRBJ1-2, with 9 bases that match TRBD1. Looked up from germline, CDR1 is MNHNY and CDR2 is SVGAGI (reference sequence). This CDR3 is 15 amino acids long. The J segment lost 4 bases and the V segment lost 0 bases, leaving 3 bases of the junction unmatched. DNA for the CDR3: TGTGCCAGCAGTTACTCTGGGGGACAGGGCTATGGCTACACCTTC. This encodes CASSYSGGQGYGYTF.

The rearrangement uses TRBV6-5 and TRBJ1-2; TRBD1 agrees at 7 bases. Germline loops: CDR1 MNHEY, CDR2 SVGAGI. The CDR3 runs to 13 residues. With 7 bases clipped from V and 3 bases from J, the junction kept 5 bases outside the gene matches. Written as DNA, the CDR3 is TGTGCCAGCACTAGGGGGCGCGACTATGGCTACACCTTC. The encoded protein is CASTRGRDYGYTF.

About this clone itself: Sequence at one end of the junction differs from germline and may be a read error. The chain uses TRBV13 and TRBJ2-7; 16 bases fit TRBD2. Germline V lookup: CDR1 PRHDT, CDR2 FYEKMQ (reference sequence). There are 17 residues in the CDR3. For the CDR3, the DNA is TGTGCCAGCAGCCTAGGGACTAGCGGGGGGGCTGCCTACGAGCAGTACTTC. Protein sequence: CASSLGTSGGAAYEQYF.

The V and J genes are TRBV30 and TRBJ2-7, with D tentatively TRBD2 (7 bases). The CDR3 sequence is 14 residues long. Germline CDR1 reads GTSNPN; CDR2 reads SVGIG (reference sequence). Trimming cost V 3 bases and J 2 bases, with 14 bases left between them. The CDR3 loop reads CAWRRGQGAYEQYF. The CDR3 DNA reads as TGTGCCTGGAGGCGGGGGCAAGGCGCCTACGAGCAGTACTTC.

This chain uses TRBV4-3 with TRBJ1-1; TRBD1 aligns across 8 bases. Trimming removed 1 base from V and 3 bases from J; junction bases left unmatched: 4. CDR1 is LGHNA and CDR2 is YSLEER in the germline V gene. The CDR3 has 15 amino acids. The CDR3 nucleotides are TGCGCCAGCAGCCAAGGGACAGGGCGGGACACTGAAGCTTTCTTT. This translates into CASSQGTGRDTEAFF.

The chain carries TRBV9 and TRBJ1-5; D gene uncertain. The germline V and J ends were trimmed by 0 bases and 5 bases, with 12 bases remaining between them. The CDR3 spans 15 residues. Per the germline V gene, CDR1 is SGDLS and CDR2 is YYNGEE. Here the CDR3 reads CASSVGGAVDQPQHF. The CDR3 DNA is TGTGCCAGCAGCGTAGGAGGCGCCGTAGATCAGCCCCAGCATTTT.

This chain joins TRBV11-2 and TRBJ1-5, with a possible D match to TRBD1 (5 bases). CDR1 is SGHAT and CDR2 is FQNNGV in the germline V gene. V was clipped by 1 base and J by 4 bases, with 11 bases between them. The CDR3 length is 15 residues. The CDR3 DNA is TGTGCCAGCAGCTTAGGGGCAGGGTCGAATCAGCCCCAGCATTTT. Protein sequence: CASSLGAGSNQPQHF. The entire variable domain, with the rest obtained from reference TRBV11-2 and TRBJ1-5, is as follows: EAGVAQSPRYKIIEKRQSVAFWCNPISGHATLYWYQQILGQGPKLLIQFQNNGVVDDSQLPKDRFSAERLKGVDSTLKIQPAKLEDSAVYLCASSLGAGSNQPQHFGDGTRLSIL.

The genes are TRBV25-1 and TRBJ1-1; D perhaps matches TRBD1 (6 bases). Germline CDR1 and CDR2: MGHDK and SYGVNS. CDR3 length equals 16 residues. The germline V and J ends were trimmed by 3 bases and 0 bases, with 14 bases remaining between them. CDR3 bases: TGTGCCAGCAGTGATGCCCTGGGACACATGAACACTGAAGCTTTCTTT. Amino acids: CASSDALGHMNTEAFF.

The chain couples TRBV14 to TRBJ2-1, with D tentatively TRBD1 (6 bases). Germline loops: CDR1 SGHDN, CDR2 FVKESK. The ends were cut back, 1 base at V and 0 bases at J, with 10 bases in the middle. The CDR3 loop spans 16 amino acids. CDR3 nucleotide sequence: TGTGCCAGCAGCCAAGTAACAGGGAGCTCCTACAATGAGCAGTTCTTC. Amino acid sequence: CASSQVTGSSYNEQFF.

This chain uses TRBV6-4 with TRBJ2-1; D is unclear. The CDR3 consists of 15 residues. Germline CDR1 MRHNA, CDR2 SNTAGT. Trimming removed 6 bases at V and 5 bases at J, with 17 bases between. CDR3 sequence (DNA): TGTGCCAGCAGCCTGGAGTCCATTTCCAACAATGAGCAGTTCTTC. Translated, it gives CASSLESISNNEQFF.